This T cell receptor beta chain was sequenced during a study of blood T cells in healthy people across ages. About this clonotype itself: Its antigen is currently unknown.

The CDR3 totals 15 residues. Germline values: CDR1 LGHNA, CDR2 YNFKEQ. V lost 0 bases to trimming and J lost 4 bases, with 9 bases between them. A second PCR, run for roughly 7 to 12 cycles, used a sample-barcoded 5' primer plus a J-beta primer mix. Each sample provided no less than 2.5 million CDR3-containing paired-end reads. In TCRdb, the 5' RACE reads were re-called with MiXCR into one record per CDR3 protein. Of roughly 640,000 distinct CDR3 sequences listed, under 30% are singletons. Study-level results: Long-lived donors had more naive CD4+ cells and higher diversity than aged donors. With unsorted PBMCs, a conclusive comparison of naive versus antigen-experienced cells was not possible.

The V and J genes are TRBV4-2 and TRBJ1-4, with a weak D call TRBD1 (5 bases). Sequencing was performed on blood. The receptor's source is a woman of 80 years or more in good health. The CDR3 sequence is CASSQEDGGNEKLFF. CDR3 DNA: TGTGCCAGCAGCCAAGAGGACGGGGGTAATGAAAAACTGTTTTTT.